Detailed here is one T cell receptor beta chain. This clone's antigen is unknown. Within one base of it there is no much larger clone, and no base qualities were kept. Based on the germline V gene, the CDR1 and CDR2 sequences are MDHEN and SYDVKM. Trimming removed 5 bases from V and 2 bases from J; the gene matches leave 1 base unexplained. From the cysteine up to the phenylalanine, the CDR3 has a length of 13 residues. Solely the CDR3 DNA is kept, with 39 bases framed from the first base. Using the deep immunoSEQ assay, multiplex PCR amplified TCR CDR3 regions from genomic DNA. Genomic DNA extracted from each cell subset was distributed evenly over all wells of several immunoSEQ 96-well plates, and each plate served as one replicate. For sorted subsets, 150 to 250 ng of genomic DNA, equivalent to some 30,000 T cell genomes, went into each replicate PCR. Purified libraries were quantified with a Qubit 3.0 fluorometer, sized on a Bioanalyzer 2100, and re-quantified with the KAPA Library Quantification kit. Each immunoSEQ 96-well plate was sequenced on its own single-read 150-cycle Illumina NextSeq 550 flow cell. The study's processing was this. The immunoSEQ output contained only junctional sequences without quality scores, so filtering could not match that applied to full-length reads. Sequences were annotated with PyIR, a Python wrapper for IgBLAST v1.9, and V/J genes and CDR3 were assigned using IMGT germline references. Any read was removed if the V/J assignment was weak (E-value above 1e-6), the CDR3 was missing, or the read contained stop codons, out-of-frame junctions, or ambiguous translated residues. V3J clonotypes were defined as sequences sharing the same inferred V gene, J gene, and CDR3 amino acid sequence. Percentage overlap between repertoires was computed as shared unique clonotypes divided by the size of the smaller repertoire. Three approaches were used to assess repertoire richness: RTK rarefaction, the Chao1 estimator, and Recon v2.1 estimates of unobserved clonotypes. For all TCRbeta clonotypes obtained by the gDNA method from a few donors, generation probabilities were computed with OLGA. The clones in this table, taken by TCRdb from immuneACCESS, are in-frame only. Not every clone is retained; where verified, under half of the shortfall comes from an unresolved V gene, and the cause of the rest is unknown. The V and J calls and the clone size are those of that table, but D and trimming were determined from the DNA. Here the sample has about 2.4 million clones; 93% occur a single time. Of the sample, around 0.37% is held by the ten largest clones.

The sample is drawn from a study of shared clonotypes between healthy human individuals (dated by TCRdb to between 2020 and 2021). With regard to the full study: The cohort comprised two women and three men aged 18 to 49 years. Leukapheresis yielded between about 0.94 and 8.9 billion PBMCs per donor. For each donor, CD4 naive and CD4 memory were each given three plates, CD8 naive was given two plates, and CD8 memory was given one plate. To estimate repertoire size and how much clonotypes are shared between individuals, the study performed deep sequencing of blood TCR repertoires from a few healthy adults. Libraries were prepared and TCR repertoires were sequenced by different laboratories using diverse techniques, in order to increase sequencing depth and limit assay-specific biases. On the study overall, not on this receptor specifically: Even with the large sequencing depth, rarefaction of the sorted-subset datasets indicated that sequencing was incomplete. Sampling was restricted to blood, and TCR repertoires in tissue are likely to differ from TCR repertoires in blood. Because the study included a small number of donors, the genetic and exposure-history diversity represented was limited. Compared with non-shared clonotypes, the clonotypes found in all four sorted-subset donors had higher generation probabilities. Estimated clonotype richness was generally larger for naive than for memory subsets. Sharing across a few donors was observed for about 5% of naive CD4, 3% to 3.5% of naive CD8, 2% to 2.5% of memory CD4, and over 0.3% of memory CD8 clonotypes. Based on pairwise subsampling, the degree of clonotype sharing among donors was expected to be affected by sequencing depth.

Donors were healthy HIV-negative adults with no recently reported acute infections or vaccinations. Only Caucasian adults living in Nashville, Tennessee, USA were represented among the donors. CD4+ T cells were enriched through magnetic negative selection, after which naive cells were positively selected on CD45RA and the remaining negative fraction served as the memory subset. Blood was collected by leukapheresis, and PBMCs were isolated by Ficoll-Histopaque density gradient centrifugation and then cryopreserved in liquid nitrogen vapor phase. Analytical flow cytometry was used to check the purity and quantity of every magnetically sorted T cell population. Genomic DNA was isolated from every sorted fraction and measured by UV absorbance on a Nanodrop 2000c.

What was sequenced was naive CD4+ T cells from PBMCs. The cell subset or site label corresponds to: CD45RA+ positively selected. The clonotype was recovered from a man between 18 and 35 years old in good health. Some clones in this sample may be carry-over from other donors' samples. In this chain, TRBV28 is recombined with TRBJ2-7; 9 central nucleotides agree with TRBD1. The DNA reads TGTGCCAGCAGTAACAGGGGGCCCTACGAGCAGTACTTC. It is translated as CASSNRGPYEQYF.